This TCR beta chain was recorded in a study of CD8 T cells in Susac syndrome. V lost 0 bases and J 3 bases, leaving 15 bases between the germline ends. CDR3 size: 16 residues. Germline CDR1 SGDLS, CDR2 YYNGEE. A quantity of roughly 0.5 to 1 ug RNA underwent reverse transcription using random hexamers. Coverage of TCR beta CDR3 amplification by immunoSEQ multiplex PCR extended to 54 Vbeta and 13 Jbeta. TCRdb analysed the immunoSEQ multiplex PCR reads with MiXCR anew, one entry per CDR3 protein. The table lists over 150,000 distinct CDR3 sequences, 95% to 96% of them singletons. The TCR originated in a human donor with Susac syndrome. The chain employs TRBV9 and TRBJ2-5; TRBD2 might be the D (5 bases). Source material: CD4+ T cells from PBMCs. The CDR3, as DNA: TGTGCCAGCAGCGTAGGGCTAGCTAGGGTTGAAGAGACCCAGTACTTC. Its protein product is CASSVGLARVEETQYF.